Sequencing of this T cell receptor (beta chain) was carried out in a study of OX40 agonist ivuxolimab in advanced cancers. Turning to the overall study: The costimulatory receptor OX40 (CD134) was targeted by ivuxolimab, a fully human IgG2 agonistic monoclonal antibody. Of the approximately 50 dose-escalation patients, hepatocellular carcinoma was present in about 19, melanoma in some 15, renal cell carcinoma in 9 and head and neck cancer in 9. Intravenous ivuxolimab was administered to patients every 2 weeks at six dose levels: 0.01, 0.1, 0.3, 1.5, 3 and 10 mg/kg. Partial responses occurred in three dose-escalation patients: two with cutaneous melanoma and one with hepatocellular carcinoma. Prior anti-PD-1, anti-PD-L1 or anti-CTLA-4 therapy was permitted, and checkpoint inhibitors had been received by about 36% of dose-escalation patients. In the dose-escalation cohort, approximately 80% of patients were male, and the mean age was around 60 years with a range of roughly 20 to 79. The paper describes the monotherapy dose-escalation part (N = 52 patients) of the phase I trial of ivuxolimab. The purpose of peripheral TCRbeta sequencing was to test whether ivuxolimab changed TCR sequence diversity and led to clonal T-cell expansion.

To sequence the TCRbeta CDR3 region, genomic DNA was isolated from the sorted cells. The immunoSEQ Assay was used for sequencing of TCRbeta CDR3 regions. The table comes from immuneACCESS by way of TCRdb, which keeps in-frame sequences with V and J called. Part of the clones is missing from these tables; in studies checked, under half for an unresolved V gene and the rest for unknown reasons. The sample profile shows some 96,000 clones; under 95% of them were found once. About 0.49% of the sample belongs to the ten largest clones. V loses 5 bases of germline sequence and J loses 4 bases, and the interval between the two ends is 15 bases. The germline V gene provides CDR1 SGHVT and CDR2 SQSDAQ. Taken from cysteine to phenylalanine, the CDR3 has 15 residues. The retained sequence is limited to the CDR3, 45 bases, with the frame set at the first base. Overall study results and their limits: Which antigens the clonally expanded peripheral T cells were specific for was not determined. Low levels of normalized T-cell clonal expansion were also seen in some nonresponding patients. At doses of 0.1 to 3.0 mg/kg, clonal expansion of both CD4+ and CD8+ T cells in blood was seen between baseline and week 6. After ivuxolimab, expanded clones were on average more numerous among CD8+ T cells than among CD4+ T cells. In the 0.1-3.0 mg/kg groups, partial responders were among the patients with the lowest normalized peripheral clonal expansion, particularly in CD8+ T cells.

The trial excluded patients who had a history of autoimmune disease or were on systemic immunosuppression. Peripheral blood for TCR sequencing was collected from all dose cohorts at baseline, on cycle 4 day 1, and on cycle 7 day 1. Samples were obtained from an open-label, multicenter, first-in-human phase I dose-escalation trial of ivuxolimab. The trial enrolled adults with locally advanced or metastatic head and neck squamous cell, hepatocellular, melanoma or renal cell carcinoma. CD4+ and CD8+ T cells were sorted separately from peripheral blood before TCR sequencing. This clone was recorded only once. Its cognate antigen has yet to be identified. Per-nucleotide qualities are absent, and no much larger clonotype sits a single base away.

The V and J genes are TRBV7-4 and TRBJ1-3; perhaps TRBD1 is the D gene, with 5 bases matching. This specimen was CD4+ or CD8+ T cells sorted from blood, taken in a trial of the OX40 agonist ivuxolimab. This clonotype was sampled from an adult with an advanced solid tumor such as melanoma, head and neck, liver or kidney cancer. CDR3 protein: CASSLARAGGNTIYF. The nucleotides read TGTGCCAGCAGCCTCGCCAGGGCAGGAGGAAACACCATATATTTT.